This T cell receptor beta chain emerged from a study of cytotoxic CD8 clonotypes in ibrutinib-treated CLL. Using immunoSEQ multiplex PCR, the repertoire was profiled, and TCRdb retains in-frame clones only, with some absent. The data hold over 250,000 clones, with roughly four fifths observed a single time. CDR1 is MRHNA and CDR2 is SNTAGT in the germline V gene. J was trimmed by 7 bases and V by 2 bases; bases with no gene match: 3. There are 15 residues in the CDR3. The J gene is TRBJ1-6, the V gene TRBV6-4; 9 bases align to TRBD1. The TCR was taken from a human donor with chronic lymphocytic leukemia. Material: PBMCs, obtained at disease progression, from a patient treated with ibrutinib. Here the CDR3 reads CASSDRDRANSPLHF. As DNA, the CDR3 is TGTGCCAGCAGTGACCGGGACAGGGCCAATTCACCCCTCCACTTT.